This TCR beta chain appears in the sequencing data of a study of blood T cells in healthy people across ages. Study-wide findings and caveats: Unsorted PBMC input precluded a conclusive naive versus antigen-experienced comparison. TCR beta diversity per million T cells fell roughly linearly with age. A greater number of naive CD4+ cells and higher diversity distinguished long-lived donors from aged donors.

Trimming removed 5 bases at V and 5 bases at J, with 11 bases between. The CDR3 contains 13 residues. The germline CDR1 and CDR2 sequences are SSHAT and FNYEAQ (reference sequence). This clonotype was seen a handful of times. Its specificity is unknown. A second PCR, run for about 7 to 12 cycles, used a sample-barcoded 5' primer plus a J-beta primer mix. Each of the samples gave a minimum of 2.5 million paired-end reads that contained CDR3. TCRdb itself ran the 5' RACE reads through MiXCR, one entry per CDR3 protein. The table lists 730,000 or so distinct CDR3 sequences, less than 45% of them singletons.

This rearrangement joins TRBV7-7 to TRBJ2-3, with D possibly TRBD1 on 6 matching bases. The receptor was derived from a man at least 80 years old in good health. The sample consisted of blood. DNA of the CDR3: TGTGCCAGCAGCAAGGACAGCCAAGATACGCAGTATTTT. Protein product: CASSKDSQDTQYF. Full variable domain (rest looked up from reference TRBV7-7 and TRBJ2-3): GAGVSQSPRYKVTKRGQDVTLRCDPISSHATLYWYQQALGQGPEFLTYFNYEAQPDKSGLPSDRFSAERPEGSISTLTIQRTEQRDSAMYRCASSKDSQDTQYFGPGTRLTVL.